This T cell receptor (beta chain) was sequenced for a study of T cell repertoires in cytomegalovirus infection. Background on the study: CMV epitopes that were recently identified and HLA-C-restricted were used alongside well-studied HLA-B-restricted ones. Through public TCR beta signatures, both CMV infection and matching HLA type were indicated.

The CDR3 totals 12 residues. V was trimmed by 3 bases and J by 7 bases, leaving 10 bases between them. Germline V gives CDR1 ENHRY, CDR2 SYGVKD. Regarding this clonotype: Its antigen is not identified.

One entry per CDR3 protein results from TCRdb running MiXCR on the reads. The profile shows roughly 700,000 distinct CDR3 sequences, 30% to 35% of them singletons. Findings and limits, study-wide: Clonotypes of TCR beta that were HLA-C-restricted and CMV-specific dominated the ex vivo response.

The chain is built from TRBV10-3 and TRBJ2-7; D remains ambiguous. The sequence was obtained from a human donor in good health (CMV status not recorded). Some clones in this sample may be carry-over from other donors' samples. The sample consisted of cultured PBMCs, taken from culture after CMV antigen stimulation. The CDR3 DNA reads as TGTGCCATCAGTGATCTGACAAGGGAGCAGTACTTC. Translation gives CAISDLTREQYF.